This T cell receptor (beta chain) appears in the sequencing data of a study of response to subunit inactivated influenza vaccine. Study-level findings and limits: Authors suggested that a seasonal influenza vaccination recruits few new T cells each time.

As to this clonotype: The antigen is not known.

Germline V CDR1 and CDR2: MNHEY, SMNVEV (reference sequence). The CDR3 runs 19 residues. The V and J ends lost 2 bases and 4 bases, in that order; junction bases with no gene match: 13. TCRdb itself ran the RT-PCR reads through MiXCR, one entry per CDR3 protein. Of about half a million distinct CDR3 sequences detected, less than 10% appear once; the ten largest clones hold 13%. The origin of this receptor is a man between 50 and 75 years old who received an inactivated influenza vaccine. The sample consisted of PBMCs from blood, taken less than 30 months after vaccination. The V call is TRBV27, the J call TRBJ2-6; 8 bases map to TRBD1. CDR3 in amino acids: CASSLRTGRPLRGANVLTF. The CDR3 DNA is TGTGCCAGCAGTTTACGGACAGGGAGGCCCCTAAGAGGGGCCAACGTCCTGACTTTC. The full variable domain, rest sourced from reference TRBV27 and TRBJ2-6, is EAQVTQNPRYLITVTGKKLTVTCSQNMNHEYMSWYRQDPGLGLRQIYYSMNVEVTDKGDVPEGYKVSRKEKRNFPLILESPSPNQTSLYFCASSLRTGRPLRGANVLTFGAGSRLTVL.